Shown below are 17 T cell receptor beta chains from a single sample sequenced in a study of T cell responses to AZD1222 COVID-19 vaccine. The table came from immunoSEQ multiplex PCR; TCRdb's copy has only in-frame clones and leaves some out. This sample yields 150,000 to 200,000 clones, of which over 80% are seen a single time; about 2.5% belongs to the top ten. The source was peripheral blood, collected on day 0 of MenACWY control vaccination. The receptors derive from an adult in good health.

V usage is TRBV20-1 and J usage is TRBJ1-5; 9 bases map to TRBD1. Germline V gives CDR1 DFQATT, CDR2 SNEGSKA (reference sequence). The CDR3 has 16 amino acids. V was clipped by 3 bases and J by 4 bases; unmatched bases: 10. The CDR3 DNA reads as TGCAGTGCTAGTCCGGCTCAAGGACAGGGGAATCAGCCCCAGCATTTT. Protein: CSASPAQGQGNQPQHF.

The chain links TRBV19 to TRBJ2-4; maybe TRBD1 (5 bases). Trimming left V 3 bases short and J 6 bases short, with 12 bases between. The CDR3 length is 14 residues. Germline CDR1 reads LNHDA; CDR2 reads SQIVND (reference sequence). CDR3 sequence: CASSMGPRGNIQYF. CDR3 coding DNA: TGTGCCAGTAGTATGGGTCCTAGGGGAAACATTCAGTACTTC.

This clone appeared a single time. The CDR3 region is CASSLGIRTSGHEQFF. In DNA form, the CDR3 reads TGTGCCAGCAGCTTAGGAATTCGCACTAGCGGGCATGAGCAGTTCTTC. The chain has TRBV11-2 and TRBJ2-1; 9 nucleotides line up with TRBD2. J lost 8 bases, V lost 1 base, and 9 bases had no gene match. CDR1 and CDR2 from the germline V gene are SGHAT and FQNNGV. This CDR3 comprises 16 residues.

This clone was picked up one time. The chain links TRBV6-5 to TRBJ2-7; 11 bases are shared with TRBD1. The J segment lost 4 bases and the V segment lost 7 bases, leaving 9 bases of the junction unmatched. The CDR3 runs 15 residues. Germline values: CDR1 MNHEY, CDR2 SVGAGI. CDR3 amino acids: CASTLTGTGGYEQYF. The DNA for the CDR3 is TGTGCCAGCACCTTAACCGGGACAGGGGGGTACGAGCAGTACTTC.

The V and J genes are TRBV5-1 and TRBJ2-3; TRBD2 is a possible D gene (6 bases). Germline CDR1 SGHRS, CDR2 YFSETQ. Trimming cost V 1 base and J 2 bases, with 11 bases left between them. This CDR3 comprises 15 residues. CDR3 DNA: TGCGCCAGCAGCTTGTACGGGAGAGACACAGATACGCAGTATTTT. This translates into CASSLYGRDTDTQYF.

This CDR3 is CASSTTSDYGYTF. The CDR3 nucleotides read TGTGCCAGCAGTACTACGTCGGACTATGGCTACACCTTC. The chain employs TRBV6-2 or TRBV6-3 and TRBJ1-2, with no clear D. Germline V gene lookup returns CDR1 MNHEY and CDR2 SVGEGT. Deletions cut 5 bases from V and 3 bases from J, with 10 bases between. This CDR3 has 13 residues.

The CDR3 protein is CASSERTSGVLGTQYF. CDR3 nucleotides: TGTGCCAGCAGTGAACGGACTAGCGGGGTCCTAGGGACCCAGTACTTC. The rearrangement uses TRBV6-1 and TRBJ2-5; 12 nucleotides match TRBD2. The ends lost 2 bases at V and 7 bases at J; junction bases unmatched: 8. Per the germline V gene, CDR1 is MNHNS and CDR2 is SASEGT. The CDR3 spans 16 residues.

In this sample, this clone turned up a few times. This rearrangement joins TRBV6-5 to TRBJ2-6; D is ambiguous. Germline CDR1 is MNHEY and CDR2 is SVGAGI. The CDR3 consists of 16 residues. The V and J ends lost 2 bases and 0 bases respectively, with 8 bases between them. The CDR3 sequence is CASSYGQFSGANVLTF. Written as DNA, the CDR3 is TGTGCCAGCAGTTACGGGCAGTTCTCTGGGGCCAACGTCCTGACTTTC.

The chain combines TRBV9 with TRBJ1-5, with D unresolved. The CDR3 consists of 13 residues. Trimming pared 0 bases from V and 7 bases from J, leaving 8 bases between. The V gene's germline CDR1 is SGDLS and CDR2 YYNGEE. This chain's CDR3 is CASSVDGRQPQHF. CDR3 DNA: TGTGCCAGCAGCGTAGACGGTCGGCAGCCCCAGCATTTT. The variable domain in full, completed from reference TRBV9 and TRBJ1-5, reads DSGVTQTPKHLITATGQRVTLRCSPRSGDLSVYWYQQSLDQGLQFLIQYYNGEERAKGNILERFSAQQFPDLHSELNLSSLELGDSALYFCASSVDGRQPQHFGDGTRLSIL.

The chain uses TRBV14 and TRBJ1-4, with 11 bases lining up with TRBD1. CDR1 SGHDN and CDR2 FVKESK come from the germline V gene. The ends lost 1 base at V and 10 bases at J; junction bases unmatched: 5. This CDR3 is built from 15 residues. The CDR3 protein is CASSQGTGGGRKLFF. For the CDR3, the DNA is TGTGCCAGCAGCCAAGGGACAGGGGGCGGCCGAAAACTGTTTTTT.

J is TRBJ2-7 and V is TRBV28; D tentatively reads TRBD1 or TRBD2 (5 bases each). V was trimmed by 4 bases and J by 0 bases, leaving 13 bases between them. The CDR3 is 15 residues long. Germline CDR1 and CDR2: MDHEN and SYDVKM. CDR3 in DNA: TGTGCCAGCAGTTGGGACCGCATAAGCTCCTACGAGCAGTACTTC. This gives the protein CASSWDRISSYEQYF.

This chain links TRBV5-8 with TRBJ2-7, with D uncertain. CDR1 and CDR2 from the germline V gene are SGHTS and YDEGEE. The CDR3 extends over 14 amino acids. The V end lost 1 base, the J end lost 2 bases, and 10 bases lay between the germline ends. In DNA form, the CDR3 reads TGTGCCAGCAGCTTGTTTGGTGGTCCCTACGAGCAGTACTTC. It yields the protein CASSLFGGPYEQYF.

A remark on this clone: Other DNA sequences from this sample encode an identical CDR3 as well. J is TRBJ2-3 and V is TRBV9; no clear D gene. Between the trimmed V and J ends, which lost 2 bases and 4 bases, there was a span of 8 bases. Germline CDR1 reads SGDLS; CDR2 reads YYNGEE. The CDR3 extends over 13 amino acids. This CDR3 is CASSVAAPDTQYF. CDR3 DNA: TGTGCCAGCAGCGTGGCTGCCCCAGATACGCAGTATTTT.

The rearrangement joins TRBV4-2 to TRBJ2-7, with 10 bases identical to TRBD1. From germline, CDR1 is LGHNA and CDR2 YNFKEQ. The length of the CDR3 is 14 residues. The J segment lost 6 bases and the V segment lost 2 bases, leaving 4 bases of the junction unmatched. CDR3 sequence: CASSQTRTGGEQYF. CDR3 nucleotide sequence: TGTGCCAGCAGCCAAACCCGGACAGGGGGCGAGCAGTACTTC.

This sequence joins TRBV5-1 and TRBJ2-2, with 11 bases aligning to TRBD2. Germline assignment: CDR1 SGHRS and CDR2 YFSETQ. Losses at the gene ends were 4 bases for V and 7 bases for J; bases not matched to a gene: 6. This CDR3 is built from 15 residues. In DNA, the CDR3 is TGCGCCAGCAGCGTACTAGCGGGAGAAATCGGGGAGCTGTTTTTT. As protein: CASSVLAGEIGELFF.

This chain joins TRBV5-6 and TRBJ2-7; possible D gene TRBD2, 5 bases. The V and J ends lost 4 bases and 3 bases respectively, with 17 bases between them. CDR3 length equals 15 residues. CDR1 and CDR2 from the germline V gene are SGHDT and YYEEEE. The CDR3 sequence: CASSPLTRSHYEQYF. The CDR3 nucleotides are TGTGCCAGCAGCCCCCTTACTAGATCCCACTACGAGCAGTACTTC.

This chain connects TRBV25-1 to TRBJ1-6; 9 bases agree with TRBD1. The V segment lost 6 bases and the J segment 9 bases; nucleotides outside the gene matches: 6. The CDR3 contains 14 residues. Germline V lookup: CDR1 MGHDK, CDR2 SYGVNS. The CDR3 is CASSLQGATSPLHF. DNA for the CDR3: TGTGCCAGCAGCCTACAGGGGGCAACTTCACCCCTCCACTTT.